This T cell receptor (beta chain) comes out of a study of Ad26.COV2.S vaccination and SARS-CoV-2 variants (dated by TCRdb to the early 2020s). At the level of the whole study: Donors in the vaccine arm were drawn from COV1001, a multicentre, randomized, double-blind, placebo-controlled phase I-IIa trial testing Ad26.COV2.S in healthy adults. Ad26.COV2.S was given intramuscularly at 5x10^10 or 1x10^11 viral particles, as a single shot or as two shots 56 days apart. Investigators did not know the trial group allocation while performing experiments and assessing outcomes. A total of about 30 samples were included in the TCR-sequenced set, comprising some 20 Ad26.COV2.S vaccine recipients, 5 placebo recipients and 8 SARS-CoV-2 convalescent individuals. The specificity and breadth of SARS-CoV-2-reactive T cell receptors after Ad26.COV2.S vaccination were assessed by TCRbeta repertoire sequencing. Trial participants were randomized into five groups of five, in which low-dose or high-dose Ad26.COV2.S was given once or twice, or placebo was given on both occasions. Points the paper makes about the study in general: Ad26.COV2.S recipients had higher spike-specific TCR breadth than placebo recipients (P = 0.0014). It was noted by the authors that total T cell responses may have been underestimated by the TCR breadth and depth analyses. Comparing responses between vaccine doses or regimens was not something the study was powered to do. After vaccination, substantial breadth of spike-specific CD8+ and CD4+ T cell responses was reported. Non-spike TCR breadth was comparable between vaccine and placebo recipients, consistent with the vaccine containing only spike.

With respect to this clone: Its antigen is unknown. Base quality data are lacking; no much larger clone is found one base away.

For CDR1 and CDR2, the germline V gene lists MNHEY and SVGAGI. Clipping removes 6 bases from V and 8 bases from J, with 9 as the unmatched junction base count. The cysteine opens and the phenylalanine closes a CDR3 of 13 amino acids. The sequence is cut down to CDR3 DNA, 39 bases in frame from base 1. Explained via the paper, the treatment or condition label denotes: about 20 received Ad26.COV2.S at low or high dose, single or two shots; about 5 received placebo; per-sample allocation not given. For vaccine and placebo recipients, the sequenced repertoires came from samples collected on day 63 after the first injection. Between 29 July and 7 August 2020, Cohort 1b enrolled some 25 adults aged 18-55 years at one site in Boston, USA. Ad26.COV2.S was a replication-incompetent adenovirus type 26 vector expressing a prefusion-stabilized SARS-CoV-2 spike protein from the original Wuhan strain. The immunoSEQ Assay was the method used to sequence TCRbeta CDR3 regions. After extraction, genomic DNA underwent amplification by bias-controlled multiplex PCR, followed by high-throughput sequencing. The published analysis was carried out like this. To quantify the absolute abundance of each unique TCRbeta CDR3 region, sequences were collapsed and filtered. T cell fraction was estimated by normalizing TCRbeta template counts to usable DNA, with usable DNA measured through amplification of reference genes found in all nucleated cells. Repertoire TCRs were annotated as SARS-CoV-2-specific when V gene, CDR3 amino acid sequence and J gene were exactly matched to a known reactive TCR set. The reference SARS-CoV-2 TCR set was derived from MIRA and filtered for enrichment in COVID-19-positive ImmuneCODE repertoires, a step that removed public or cross-reactive TCRs. Using the MIRA antigens, annotated TCRs were further analysed by specific ORF or by position within an ORF. Depth was the summed frequency of annotated unique rearrangements, while breadth was defined as annotated unique rearrangements over total unique productive rearrangements. Two-sided Wilcoxon rank-sum tests were used to compare TCR breadth between groups. Held by TCRdb, this immuneACCESS table contains in-frame sequences only and omits some clones. Under half of the omission traces to an unresolved V gene where checked; the cause of the rest is unknown. V and J calls and clone size follow that table, whereas D and trimming were derived from the DNA. Within this sample are around 380,000 clones, with about 88% of them counted one time only. Roughly 3.2% of the sample lies in the top ten.

The receptor chain draws on TRBV6-5 and TRBJ1-2, and 7 bases in between align with TRBD1. The TCR sequence derives from a person between 18 and 65 years old who received the Ad26.COV2.S COVID-19 vaccine or a placebo. The sequencing here drew on peripheral blood, taken in a trial of Ad26.COV2.S vaccine versus placebo. The DNA sequence is given as TGTGCCAGCAGCTCTATCCCGGGACAGGGCTACACCTTC. Its translation is CASSSIPGQGYTF.